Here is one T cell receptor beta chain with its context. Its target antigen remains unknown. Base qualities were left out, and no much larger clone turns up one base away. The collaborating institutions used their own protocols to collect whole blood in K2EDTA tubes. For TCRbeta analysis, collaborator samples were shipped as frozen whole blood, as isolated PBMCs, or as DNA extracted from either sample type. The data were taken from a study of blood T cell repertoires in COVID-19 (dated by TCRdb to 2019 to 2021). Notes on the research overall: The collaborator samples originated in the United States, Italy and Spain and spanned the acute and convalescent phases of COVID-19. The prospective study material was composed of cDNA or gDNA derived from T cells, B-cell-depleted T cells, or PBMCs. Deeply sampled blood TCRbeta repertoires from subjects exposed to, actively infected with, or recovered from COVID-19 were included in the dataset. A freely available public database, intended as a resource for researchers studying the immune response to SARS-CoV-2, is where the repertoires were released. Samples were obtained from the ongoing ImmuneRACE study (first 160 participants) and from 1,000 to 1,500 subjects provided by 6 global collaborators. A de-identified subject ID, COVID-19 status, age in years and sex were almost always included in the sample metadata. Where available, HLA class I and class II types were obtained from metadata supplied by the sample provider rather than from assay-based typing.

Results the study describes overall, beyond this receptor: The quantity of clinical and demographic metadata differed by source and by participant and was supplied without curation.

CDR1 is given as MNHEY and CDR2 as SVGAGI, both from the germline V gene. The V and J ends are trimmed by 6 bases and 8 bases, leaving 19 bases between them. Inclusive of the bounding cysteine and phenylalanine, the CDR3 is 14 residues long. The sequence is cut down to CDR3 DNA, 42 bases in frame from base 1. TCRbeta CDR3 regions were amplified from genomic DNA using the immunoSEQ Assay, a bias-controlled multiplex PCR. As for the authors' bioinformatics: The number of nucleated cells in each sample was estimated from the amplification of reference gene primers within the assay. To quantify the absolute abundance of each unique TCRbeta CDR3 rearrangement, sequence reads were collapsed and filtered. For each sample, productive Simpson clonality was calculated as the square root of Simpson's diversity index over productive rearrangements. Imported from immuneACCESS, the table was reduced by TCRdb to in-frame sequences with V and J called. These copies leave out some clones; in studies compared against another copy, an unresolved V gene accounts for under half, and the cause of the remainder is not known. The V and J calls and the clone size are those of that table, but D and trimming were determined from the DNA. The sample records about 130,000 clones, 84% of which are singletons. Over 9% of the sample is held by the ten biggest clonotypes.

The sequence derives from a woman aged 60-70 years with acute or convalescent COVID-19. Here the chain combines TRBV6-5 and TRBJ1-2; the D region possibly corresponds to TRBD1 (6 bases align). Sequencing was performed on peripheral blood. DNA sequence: TGTGCCAGCAGGGACAGATGGATTGACCCGGGCTACACCTTC. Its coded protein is CASRDRWIDPGYTF.